This section outlines one T cell receptor (beta chain) sequence together with its context. Its antigen is undetermined. One end of the junction fails to match germline, which may point to a read error. CDR3 length equals 14 residues. Looked up from germline, CDR1 is SQVTM and CDR2 is ANQGSEA. The data derive from a study of post-analysis software for immune sequencing data. Study-wide background: Included among the disease courses, which were recorded for the cohort, were relapsing-remitting, secondary progressive and progressive-relapsing multiple sclerosis.

Study conclusions and caveats: A few TRBV segments occurring more often in patients than controls included TRBV5-6, TRBV5-1 and TRBV20-1. People with multiple sclerosis had a significantly lower normalized Chao1 diversity than controls did. By F measure, samples from a shared preparation batch strongly co-clustered.

Unique molecular identifiers had been added to the TCR beta cDNA libraries. T cells numbering roughly 0.95 to 11 million gave rise to about 490,000 cDNA molecules. In TCRdb, the PCR reads were re-called with MiXCR into one record per CDR3 protein. The sample comprises 350,000 to 450,000 distinct CDR3 sequences, about 40% of which are singletons, and around 8% rests with the top ten. This clonotype was obtained from a girl aged 2-9 years with multiple sclerosis. Sample: blood. This chain connects TRBV29-1 to TRBJ2-3; TRBD1 might be the D (5 bases). CDR3 in amino acids: CSVEGDPITGTQYF. Written as DNA, the CDR3 is TGCAGCGTTGAAGGAGATCCAATCACAGGTACGCAGTATTTT.